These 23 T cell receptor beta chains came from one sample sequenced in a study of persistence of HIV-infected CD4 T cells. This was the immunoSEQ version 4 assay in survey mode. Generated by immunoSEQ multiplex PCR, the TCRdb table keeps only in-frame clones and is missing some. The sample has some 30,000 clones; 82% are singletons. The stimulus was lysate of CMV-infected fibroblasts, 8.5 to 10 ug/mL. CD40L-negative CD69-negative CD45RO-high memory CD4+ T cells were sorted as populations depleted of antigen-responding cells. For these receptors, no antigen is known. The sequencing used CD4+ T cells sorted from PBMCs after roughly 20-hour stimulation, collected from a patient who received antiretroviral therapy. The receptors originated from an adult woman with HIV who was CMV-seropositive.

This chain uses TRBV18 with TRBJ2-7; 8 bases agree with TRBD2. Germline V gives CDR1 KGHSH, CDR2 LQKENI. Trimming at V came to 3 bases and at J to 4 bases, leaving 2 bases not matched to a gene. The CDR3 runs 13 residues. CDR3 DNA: TGTGCCAGCTCACCCAGCGGGGGATACGAGCAGTACTTC. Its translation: CASSPSGGYEQYF.

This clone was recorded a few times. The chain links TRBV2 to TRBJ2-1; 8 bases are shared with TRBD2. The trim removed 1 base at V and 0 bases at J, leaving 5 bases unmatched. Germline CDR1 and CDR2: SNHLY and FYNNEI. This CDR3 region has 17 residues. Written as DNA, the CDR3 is TGTGCCAGCAGTGAAGGGGCTAGCGGGTCCTCCTACAATGAGCAGTTCTTC. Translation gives CASSEGASGSSYNEQFF.

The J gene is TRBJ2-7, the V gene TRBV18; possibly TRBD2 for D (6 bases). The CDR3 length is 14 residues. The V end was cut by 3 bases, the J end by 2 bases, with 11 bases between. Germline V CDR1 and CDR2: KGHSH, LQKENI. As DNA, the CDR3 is TGTGCCAGCTCACCTTGGACTAAAACCTACGAGCAGTACTTC. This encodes CASSPWTKTYEQYF.

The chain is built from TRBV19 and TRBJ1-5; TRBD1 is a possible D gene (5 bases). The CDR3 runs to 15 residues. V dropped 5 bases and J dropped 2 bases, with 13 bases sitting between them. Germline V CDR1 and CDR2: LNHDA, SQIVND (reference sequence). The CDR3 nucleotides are TGTGCCAGTAGTCGCGGGACTAATGGCAATCAGCCCCAGCATTTT. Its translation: CASSRGTNGNQPQHF.

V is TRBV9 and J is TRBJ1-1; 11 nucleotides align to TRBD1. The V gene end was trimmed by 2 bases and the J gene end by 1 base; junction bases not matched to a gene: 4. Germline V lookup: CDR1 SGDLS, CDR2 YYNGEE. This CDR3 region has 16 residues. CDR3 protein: CASSVGQGVGNTEAFF. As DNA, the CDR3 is TGTGCCAGCAGCGTGGGACAGGGGGTTGGGAACACTGAAGCTTTCTTT.

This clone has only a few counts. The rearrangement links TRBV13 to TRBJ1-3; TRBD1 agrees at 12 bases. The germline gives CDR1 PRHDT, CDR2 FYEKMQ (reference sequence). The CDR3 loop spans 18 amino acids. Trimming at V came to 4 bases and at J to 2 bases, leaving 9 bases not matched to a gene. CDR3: CASSSWDRGRGTGNTIYF. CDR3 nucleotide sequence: TGTGCCAGCAGCTCCTGGGACAGGGGGCGCGGCACTGGAAACACCATATATTTT.

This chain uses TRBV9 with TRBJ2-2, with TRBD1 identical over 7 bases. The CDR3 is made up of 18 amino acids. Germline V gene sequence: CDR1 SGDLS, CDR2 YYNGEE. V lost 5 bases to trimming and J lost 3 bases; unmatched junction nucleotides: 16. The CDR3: CASRRQGALIEDTGELFF. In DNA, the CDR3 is TGTGCCAGCAGACGACAGGGAGCCCTAATAGAGGACACCGGGGAGCTGTTTTTT.

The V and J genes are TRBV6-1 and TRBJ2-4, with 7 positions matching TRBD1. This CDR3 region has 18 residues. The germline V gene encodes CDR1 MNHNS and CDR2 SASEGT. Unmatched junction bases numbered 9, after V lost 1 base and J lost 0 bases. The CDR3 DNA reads TGTGCCAGCAGTGAAGAACAGGGGAGACCTTTAGCCAAAAACATTCAGTACTTC. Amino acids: CASSEEQGRPLAKNIQYF.

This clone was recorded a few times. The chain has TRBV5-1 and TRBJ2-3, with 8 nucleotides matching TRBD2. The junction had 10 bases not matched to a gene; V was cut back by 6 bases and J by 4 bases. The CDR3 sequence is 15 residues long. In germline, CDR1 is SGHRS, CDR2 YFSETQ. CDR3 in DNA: TGCGCCAGCACTCCCAGCGGGAGAGATTCAGATACGCAGTATTTT. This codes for CASTPSGRDSDTQYF.

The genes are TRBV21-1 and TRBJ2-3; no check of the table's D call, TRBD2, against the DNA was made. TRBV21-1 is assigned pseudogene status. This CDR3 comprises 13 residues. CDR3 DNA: TGTGCCAGCAGCACTAGCGGGGCGGATACGCAGTATTTT. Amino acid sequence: CASSTSGADTQYF.

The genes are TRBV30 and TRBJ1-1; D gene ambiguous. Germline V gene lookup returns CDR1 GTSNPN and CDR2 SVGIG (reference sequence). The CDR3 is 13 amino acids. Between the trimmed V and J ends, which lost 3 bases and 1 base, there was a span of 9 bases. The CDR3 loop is CAWRAGQNTEAFF. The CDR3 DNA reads TGTGCCTGGAGGGCCGGGCAGAACACTGAAGCTTTCTTT.

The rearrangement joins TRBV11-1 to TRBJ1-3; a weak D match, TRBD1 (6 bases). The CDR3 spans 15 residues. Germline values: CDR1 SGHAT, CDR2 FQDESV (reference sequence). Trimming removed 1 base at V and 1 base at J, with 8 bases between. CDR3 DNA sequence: TGTGCCAGCAGCTTAGACGACAGGTCTGGAAACACCATATATTTT. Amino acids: CASSLDDRSGNTIYF.

The DNA of the CDR3 is TGTGCCGCAGCGAGCGGGAGGGCCGGTTCCTACAATGAGCAGTTCTTC. Amino acids: CAAASGRAGSYNEQFF. V gene TRBV4-2 combines with J gene TRBJ2-1; 10 bases align to TRBD2. The length of the CDR3 is 16 residues. In germline, CDR1 is LGHNA, CDR2 YNFKEQ. V dropped 11 bases and J dropped 1; count of bases not matched to a gene: 11.

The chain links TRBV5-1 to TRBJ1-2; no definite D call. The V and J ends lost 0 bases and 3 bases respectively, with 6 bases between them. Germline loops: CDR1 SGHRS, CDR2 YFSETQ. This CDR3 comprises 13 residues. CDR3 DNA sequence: TGCGCCAGCAGCTTGGACAGTTACTATGGCTACACCTTC. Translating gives CASSLDSYYGYTF.

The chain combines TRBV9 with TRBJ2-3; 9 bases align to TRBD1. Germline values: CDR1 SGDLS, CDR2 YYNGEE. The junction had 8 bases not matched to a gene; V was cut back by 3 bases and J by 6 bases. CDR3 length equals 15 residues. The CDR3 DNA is TGTGCCAGCAGCGACGGGACAGGGAGCCATGATACGCAGTATTTT. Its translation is CASSDGTGSHDTQYF.

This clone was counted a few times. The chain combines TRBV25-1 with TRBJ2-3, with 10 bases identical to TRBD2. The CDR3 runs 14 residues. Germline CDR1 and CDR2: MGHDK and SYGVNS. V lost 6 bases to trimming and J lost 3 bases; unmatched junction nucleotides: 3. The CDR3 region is CASRAGGLTDTQYF. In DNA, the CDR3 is TGTGCCAGCAGAGCGGGAGGGCTAACAGATACGCAGTATTTT.

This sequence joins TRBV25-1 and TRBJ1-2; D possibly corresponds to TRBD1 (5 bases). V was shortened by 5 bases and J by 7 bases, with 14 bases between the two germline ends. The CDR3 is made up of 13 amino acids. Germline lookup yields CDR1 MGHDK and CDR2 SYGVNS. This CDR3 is CASSRVGDTGYTF. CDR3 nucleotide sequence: TGTGCCAGCAGTCGGGTAGGGGATACTGGCTACACCTTC.

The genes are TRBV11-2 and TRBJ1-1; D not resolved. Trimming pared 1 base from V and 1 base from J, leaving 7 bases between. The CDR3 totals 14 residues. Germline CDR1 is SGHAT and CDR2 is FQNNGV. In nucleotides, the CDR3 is TGTGCCAGCAGCTTAGCCCCGGGGAACACTGAAGCTTTCTTT. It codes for CASSLAPGNTEAFF.

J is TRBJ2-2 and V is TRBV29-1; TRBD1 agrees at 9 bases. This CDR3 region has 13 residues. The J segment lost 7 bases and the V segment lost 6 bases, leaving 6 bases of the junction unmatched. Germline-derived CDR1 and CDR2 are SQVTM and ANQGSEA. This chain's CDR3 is CSVKTGGSGELFF. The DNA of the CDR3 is TGCAGCGTGAAGACAGGGGGGAGCGGGGAGCTGTTTTTT.

CDR3 DNA sequence: TGTGACAGTGGGGCGCAGGGTAACACTGAAGCTTTCTTT. Amino acids: CDSGAQGNTEAFF. The chain carries TRBV2 and TRBJ1-1, with a weak D call TRBD1 (5 bases). Germline V gene data show CDR1 as SNHLY and CDR2 as FYNNEI. CDR3 length: 13 residues. The whole variable domain, remainder taken from reference TRBV2 and TRBJ1-1, is EPEVTQTPSHQVTQMGQEVILRCVPISNHLYFYWYRQILGQKVEFLVSFYNNEISEKSEIFDDQFSVERPDGSNFTLKIRSTKLEDSAMYFCDSGAQGNTEAFFGQGTRLTVV.

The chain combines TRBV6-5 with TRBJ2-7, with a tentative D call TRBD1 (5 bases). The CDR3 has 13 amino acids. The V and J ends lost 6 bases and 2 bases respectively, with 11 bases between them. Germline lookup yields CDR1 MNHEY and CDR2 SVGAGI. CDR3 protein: CASSTGQTYEQYF. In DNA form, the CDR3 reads TGTGCCAGCAGCACCGGACAAACCTACGAGCAGTACTTC.

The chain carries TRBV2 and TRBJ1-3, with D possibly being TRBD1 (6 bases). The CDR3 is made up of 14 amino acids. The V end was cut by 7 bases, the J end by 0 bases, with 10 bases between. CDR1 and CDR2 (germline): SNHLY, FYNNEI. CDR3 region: CASMLQGSGNTIYF. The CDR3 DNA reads TGTGCCAGCATGCTACAGGGCTCTGGAAACACCATATATTTT.

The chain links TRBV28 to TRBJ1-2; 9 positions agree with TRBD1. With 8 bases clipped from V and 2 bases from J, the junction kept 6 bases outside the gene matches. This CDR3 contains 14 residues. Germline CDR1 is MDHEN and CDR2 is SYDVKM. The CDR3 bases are TGTGCCAGCCGTGGGACAGGGATAAACTATGGCTACACCTTC. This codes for CASRGTGINYGYTF.